The clone carrying this T cell receptor (beta chain) was seen many times. Its antigen is unidentified. These data are taken from a study of identical twins. Whole-study findings and limits: Without tracking the same donors, conclusions rested on cross-sectional statistical analysis. Zero-insertion findings could be partly confounded by invariant cells (MAIT and iNKT cells). Insertion counts were lower in abundant cord blood beta clonotypes, a trend that memory repertoires did not show.

Per germline, CDR1 SGHDN and CDR2 FVKESK. V gave up 4 bases and J gave up 0 bases, with 6 bases separating them. The CDR3 has 13 amino acids. Template switching introduced a universal primer site, and the cDNA bore unique molecular identifiers. MiXCR, applied by TCRdb to the 5' RACE reads, yields one record per CDR3 protein. The table lists some 600,000 distinct CDR3 sequences, under 8.5% of them singletons. These data also formed part of another study, on yellow fever vaccine responses in identical twins.

The sequenced sample consisted of PBMCs. The chain employs TRBV14 and TRBJ1-1, with D hard to call. This clonotype was obtained from a young woman in good health. The CDR3 DNA follows: TGTGCCAGCAGCCCCCTAATGAACACTGAAGCTTTCTTT. This gives the protein CASSPLMNTEAFF.